This T cell receptor (beta chain) was obtained from a study of shared clonotypes between healthy human individuals. CD4+ cells underwent separation, giving CD45RA+ naive and CD45RA-negative memory subsets. Libraries were prepared by immunoSEQ multiplex PCR; TCRdb keeps only in-frame clonotypes and omits some of them. The repertoire has about 680,000 clones, approximately 79% of them found once; the top ten carry less than 2%. The ends lost 5 bases at V and 5 bases at J; junction bases unmatched: 7. The CDR3 length is 14 residues. Germline V lookup: CDR1 SGHTA, CDR2 FQGNSA. This TCR was recovered from a woman in her 30s in good health. This chain links TRBV7-2 with TRBJ2-5; the match to TRBD1 covers 8 bases. Sample: memory CD4+ T cells sorted from blood. Regarding subset: CD45RA-negative fraction. CDR3 sequence: CASSADRGRETQYF. CDR3 nucleotides: TGTGCCAGCAGCGCCGACAGGGGTAGGGAGACCCAGTACTTC.